A selection of T cell receptor beta chains follows, all from one sample in a study of HIV-infected patients and healthy controls. TCRdb passed the 5' RACE reads through MiXCR, listing each CDR3 protein once. The table includes roughly 15,000 distinct CDR3 sequences, just under 9.5% detected once. The sample consisted of blood. Receptors were obtained from an adult in good health. CDR3s include the opening cysteine and the closing phenylalanine or tryptophan. The D gene is left open where the match is weak. Some rows mark clone size as missing; the rest say once, few, many or name a class of expanded clone.

len: 15
d_gene: TRBD2
j_gene: TRBJ2-1
v_gene: TRBV6-1
abundance: medium-sized
CDR3nt: TGTGCCACCAAAGCGGGAAGTAGCGGGTACAATGAGCAGTTCTTC
CDR3aa: CATKAGSSGYNEQFF

len: 14
d_gene: -
j_gene: TRBJ1-1
v_gene: TRBV5-5
abundance: medium-sized
CDR3nt: TGTGCCAGCAGCTTGGGAGGGATTGACACTGAAGCTTTCTTT
CDR3aa: CASSLGGIDTEAFF

len: 18
d_gene: TRBD1
j_gene: TRBJ2-2
v_gene: TRBV10-3
abundance: many
CDR3nt: TGTGCCATCATGCCTCATCATGGCGAGACAGGGGTTGCCGGGGAGCTGTTTTTT
CDR3aa: CAIMPHHGETGVAGELFF

len: 18
d_gene: -
j_gene: TRBJ2-4
v_gene: TRBV4-1
abundance: few
CDR3nt: TGCGCCAGCAGCCCGACGGGCCGCGGACCTCTAGCCAAAAACATTCAGTACTTC
CDR3aa: CASSPTGRGPLAKNIQYF

len: 14
d_gene: TRBD1
j_gene: TRBJ1-1
v_gene: TRBV6-1
abundance: few
CDR3nt: TGTGCCAGCATCCTGACAGGGAAGAACACTGAAGCTTTCTTT
CDR3aa: CASILTGKNTEAFF

len: 18
d_gene: TRBD2
j_gene: TRBJ2-4
v_gene: TRBV2
abundance: many
CDR3nt: TGTGCCAGCAGTGTAGCTAGCGGGAGCGGGATAGCCAAAAACATTCAGTACTTC
CDR3aa: CASSVASGSGIAKNIQYF

len: 13
d_gene: -
j_gene: TRBJ2-7
v_gene: TRBV7-2
abundance: many
CDR3nt: TGTGCCAGCAGCTTCTCCGGGGTGGGGGAGCAGTACTTC
CDR3aa: CASSFSGVGEQYF

len: 14
d_gene: TRBD1
j_gene: TRBJ2-1
v_gene: TRBV2
abundance: -
CDR3nt: TGTGCCAGCAGCGGACAGGGAGGCCACAATGAGCAGTTCTTC
CDR3aa: CASSGQGGHNEQFF

len: 16
d_gene: -
j_gene: TRBJ2-3
v_gene: TRBV12-3/TRBV12-4
abundance: medium-sized
CDR3nt: TGTGCCAGCAGTTACGCGAGCGGCACCCTCACAGATACGCAGTATTTT
CDR3aa: CASSYASGTLTDTQYF

len: 15
d_gene: -
j_gene: TRBJ2-1
v_gene: TRBV7-9
abundance: few
CDR3nt: TGTGCCAGCAGCCACCCACTAGCAAAACTCAATGAGCAGTTCTTC
CDR3aa: CASSHPLAKLNEQFF

len: 14
d_gene: -
j_gene: TRBJ2-3
v_gene: TRBV5-1
abundance: many
CDR3nt: TGCGCCAGCTACGGGGGTCCCAGCACAGATACGCAGTATTTT
CDR3aa: CASYGGPSTDTQYF

len: 15
d_gene: TRBD2
j_gene: TRBJ2-4
v_gene: TRBV12-3/TRBV12-4
abundance: -
CDR3nt: TGTGCCAGCAGTCGATTTAGCGGGAGTACGGACATTCAGTACTTC
CDR3aa: CASSRFSGSTDIQYF

len: 18
d_gene: TRBD2
j_gene: TRBJ2-6
v_gene: TRBV5-1
abundance: -
CDR3nt: TGCGCCAGCAGCTGGCCGGGACTAGGAGATACGGGGGCCAACGTCCTGACTTTC
CDR3aa: CASSWPGLGDTGANVLTF

len: 13
d_gene: -
j_gene: TRBJ2-5
v_gene: TRBV6-6
abundance: -
CDR3nt: TGTGCCAGCAGTTACGGGGGATTGGAGACCCAGTACTTC
CDR3aa: CASSYGGLETQYF

len: 16
d_gene: TRBD1
j_gene: TRBJ1-2
v_gene: TRBV6-5
abundance: many
CDR3nt: TGTGCCAGCAGTCAAACTGCCTGGACAGGGTTCTATGGCTACACCTTC
CDR3aa: CASSQTAWTGFYGYTF

len: 16
d_gene: TRBD2
j_gene: TRBJ2-1
v_gene: TRBV27
abundance: many
CDR3nt: TGTGCCAGCAGATCCGCCGGGACTAGCGGGTACAATGAGCAGTTCTTC
CDR3aa: CASRSAGTSGYNEQFF

len: 18
d_gene: TRBD2
j_gene: TRBJ2-3
v_gene: TRBV27
abundance: medium-sized
CDR3nt: TGTGCGCCAAAAGGTGCGCGGGAGGTCTCCGTATGCACAGATACGCAGTATTTT
CDR3aa: CAPKGAREVSVCTDTQYF

len: 15
d_gene: TRBD2
j_gene: TRBJ2-1
v_gene: TRBV19
abundance: few
CDR3nt: TGTGCCAGTAGTATGATTAGCGGGAGCTACAATGAGCAGTTCTTC
CDR3aa: CASSMISGSYNEQFF

len: 12
d_gene: -
j_gene: TRBJ2-1
v_gene: TRBV6-5
abundance: few
CDR3nt: TGTGCCAGCAGCAGAACCCACAATGAGCAGTTCTTC
CDR3aa: CASSRTHNEQFF

len: 16
d_gene: -
j_gene: TRBJ2-3
v_gene: TRBV9
abundance: many
CDR3nt: TGTGCCAGCAGCGTAGGAACGGACGTTGGCACAGATACGCAGTATTTT
CDR3aa: CASSVGTDVGTDTQYF

len: 14
d_gene: TRBD1
j_gene: TRBJ2-7
v_gene: TRBV6-6
abundance: medium-sized
CDR3nt: TGTGCCAGCAGTTACGGGGACAGCTCCTACGAGCAGTACTTC
CDR3aa: CASSYGDSSYEQYF

len: 15
d_gene: -
j_gene: TRBJ2-7
v_gene: TRBV27
abundance: -
CDR3nt: TGTGAAAGCAGTTTATCGGGGGGCGTCTCCTACGAGCAGTACTTC
CDR3aa: CESSLSGGVSYEQYF

len: 14
d_gene: TRBD1
j_gene: TRBJ1-5
v_gene: TRBV19
abundance: many
CDR3nt: TGTGCCAGTACTATCGAGGGGGCTCATCAGCCCCAGCATTTT
CDR3aa: CASTIEGAHQPQHF

len: 17
d_gene: -
j_gene: TRBJ2-3
v_gene: TRBV7-6
abundance: many
CDR3nt: TGTGCCAGCAGCTCCCCCAAACAAGGCGGGGACACAGATACGCAGTATTTT
CDR3aa: CASSSPKQGGDTDTQYF

len: 15
d_gene: -
j_gene: TRBJ2-1
v_gene: TRBV6-2/TRBV6-3
abundance: many
CDR3nt: TGTGCCAGCAGGCCGGCCTGGAGCTCCTACAATGAGCAGTTCTTC
CDR3aa: CASRPAWSSYNEQFF

len: 15
d_gene: TRBD1
j_gene: TRBJ2-7
v_gene: TRBV6-2/TRBV6-3
abundance: many
CDR3nt: TGTGCCAGCAGCCGAACAGGGACAGCAGCCTACGAGCAGTACTTC
CDR3aa: CASSRTGTAAYEQYF

len: 18
d_gene: TRBD2
j_gene: TRBJ2-1
v_gene: TRBV9
abundance: many
CDR3nt: TGTGCCAGCAGCCATGGGCCCCCCAATAGCGGGAGGATCTATGAGCAGTTCTTC
CDR3aa: CASSHGPPNSGRIYEQFF

len: 14
d_gene: -
j_gene: TRBJ2-1
v_gene: TRBV20-1
abundance: few
CDR3nt: TGCAGTGCTAGGCACGCTGCCCACTACAATGAGCAGTTCTTC
CDR3aa: CSARHAAHYNEQFF

len: 13
d_gene: TRBD1
j_gene: TRBJ2-7
v_gene: TRBV5-1
abundance: many
CDR3nt: TGCGCCAGCCTAGGGGACAGGGGTGGCGAGCAGTACTTC
CDR3aa: CASLGDRGGEQYF

len: 16
d_gene: TRBD1
j_gene: TRBJ1-2
v_gene: TRBV4-2
abundance: medium-sized
CDR3nt: TGTGCCAGCAGCCAAGAGAGTGGACAGGGGCTCTATGGCTACACCTTC
CDR3aa: CASSQESGQGLYGYTF

len: 14
d_gene: -
j_gene: TRBJ2-3
v_gene: TRBV20-1
abundance: many
CDR3nt: TGCAGTGCCACGGGAGAAAGAAGCACAGATACGCAGTATTTT
CDR3aa: CSATGERSTDTQYF

len: 16
d_gene: TRBD1
j_gene: TRBJ2-3
v_gene: TRBV15
abundance: -
CDR3nt: TGTGCCACCAGCAGTTTCTCAAGGGGGCAGGGAGATACGCAGTATTTT
CDR3aa: CATSSFSRGQGDTQYF

len: 14
d_gene: -
j_gene: TRBJ2-1
v_gene: TRBV9
abundance: many
CDR3nt: TGTGCCAGCAGCGTTGGCCCCGGAGGCAATGAGCAGTTCTTC
CDR3aa: CASSVGPGGNEQFF

len: 15
d_gene: -
j_gene: TRBJ2-5
v_gene: TRBV27
abundance: -
CDR3nt: TGTGCCAGCAGTTTTGGACGGGGAGACGCAGAGACCCAGTACTTC
CDR3aa: CASSFGRGDAETQYF

len: 12
d_gene: TRBD2
j_gene: TRBJ2-1
v_gene: TRBV5-1
abundance: many
CDR3nt: TGCGCCAGCAGCCAGACTAGCGGGAGTCTATTCTTC
CDR3aa: CASSQTSGSLFF

len: 19
d_gene: TRBD1
j_gene: TRBJ2-3
v_gene: TRBV6-2/TRBV6-3
abundance: few
CDR3nt: TGTGCCAGCAGTTACTCGAGTTATTCGAACCAGGGGGATGCAGATACGCAGTATTTT
CDR3aa: CASSYSSYSNQGDADTQYF

len: 12
d_gene: TRBD2
j_gene: TRBJ2-7
v_gene: TRBV20-1
abundance: medium-sized
CDR3nt: TGCAGTGCTAGAGAGCGGGAGCACGAGCAGTACTTC
CDR3aa: CSAREREHEQYF

len: 14
d_gene: -
j_gene: TRBJ1-1
v_gene: TRBV6-1
abundance: -
CDR3nt: TGTGCCAGCAGCCCCTCAGCCGCGGGCACTGAAGCTTTCTTT
CDR3aa: CASSPSAAGTEAFF

len: 16
d_gene: TRBD2
j_gene: TRBJ2-3
v_gene: TRBV27
abundance: medium-sized
CDR3nt: TGTGCCAGCAGCAGTCTGATGGCTAGCGGTACAGATACGCAGTATTTT
CDR3aa: CASSSLMASGTDTQYF

len: 15
d_gene: -
j_gene: TRBJ1-2
v_gene: TRBV6-2/TRBV6-3
abundance: -
CDR3nt: TGTGCCAGCAGTCTCGACAGCCTTGATAGCTATGGCTACACCTTC
CDR3aa: CASSLDSLDSYGYTF

len: 15
d_gene: TRBD1
j_gene: TRBJ1-1
v_gene: TRBV12-5
abundance: few
CDR3nt: TGTGCTAGTGGTTTGGCCCACCTGGACAGGCAGGCAGCTTTCTTT
CDR3aa: CASGLAHLDRQAAFF

len: 16
d_gene: TRBD2
j_gene: TRBJ2-5
v_gene: TRBV6-5
abundance: -
CDR3nt: TGTGCCAGCAGTTACTCGACTAGCGGGAGGCAAGAGACCCAGTACTTC
CDR3aa: CASSYSTSGRQETQYF

len: 14
d_gene: TRBD2
j_gene: TRBJ2-3
v_gene: TRBV20-1
abundance: many
CDR3nt: TGCAGTGCAATAGCGGGAGAGATCACAGATACGCAGTATTTT
CDR3aa: CSAIAGEITDTQYF

len: 14
d_gene: -
j_gene: TRBJ1-2
v_gene: TRBV29-1
abundance: -
CDR3nt: TGCAGCGTTGAACAGGAACCCTCCGGCTATGGCTACACCTTC
CDR3aa: CSVEQEPSGYGYTF

len: 14
d_gene: TRBD1
j_gene: TRBJ2-5
v_gene: TRBV6-6
abundance: few
CDR3nt: TGTGCCAGCAGCCCCGAGGGGGCGCGGGAGACCCAGTACTTC
CDR3aa: CASSPEGARETQYF